This is a list of T cell receptor beta chains from one sample in a study of T cells after posttransplantation cyclophosphamide. Some clones are missing from TCRdb's copy, which holds only in-frame ones; the method was immunoSEQ multiplex PCR. Of under 50,000 clones listed, about 90% are singletons. The material was PBMCs, obtained roughly 59 days after allogeneic stem cell transplant with posttransplant cyclophosphamide. The receptors were gathered from a male patient in his sixties or seventies who received an allogeneic stem cell transplant from a related donor and was CMV-positive. A subset of T cells may come from the graft donor. Each CDR3 is given with its conserved first and last residue.

v_gene: TRBV19
j_gene: TRBJ2-7
CDR3aa: CASSPGSSYEQYF

v_gene: TRBV18
j_gene: TRBJ1-1
CDR3aa: CASSPDSGTGLGTEAFF

v_gene: TRBV29-1
j_gene: TRBJ2-3
CDR3aa: CSVGELFRGQGKINTQYF

v_gene: TRBV10-2
j_gene: TRBJ2-1
CDR3aa: CASTDTQRGDYNEQFF

v_gene: TRBV7-8
j_gene: TRBJ1-2
CDR3aa: CASSLATGGTHGYTF

v_gene: TRBV9
j_gene: TRBJ2-1
CDR3aa: CASSVRGILRGNEQFF

v_gene: TRBV9
j_gene: TRBJ2-1
CDR3aa: CASSSGGGGYNEQFF

v_gene: TRBV14
j_gene: TRBJ2-3
CDR3aa: CASSQAGVNTQYF

v_gene: TRBV5-1
j_gene: TRBJ2-5
CDR3aa: CASKGDMEETQYF

v_gene: TRBV30
j_gene: TRBJ1-1
CDR3aa: CAWNLGRGTTEAFF

v_gene: TRBV25-1
j_gene: TRBJ2-7
CDR3aa: CASSPVNRGTYEQYF

v_gene: TRBV12-1
j_gene: TRBJ1-5
CDR3aa: CASSRGQYSNQPQHF

v_gene: TRBV7-7
j_gene: TRBJ2-1
CDR3aa: CASSLTRQGAGNEQFF

v_gene: TRBV14
j_gene: TRBJ1-2
CDR3aa: CASSPSPGAASEGYTF

v_gene: TRBV6-1
j_gene: TRBJ1-2
CDR3aa: CASSPNLIREYGYTF

v_gene: TRBV6-1
j_gene: TRBJ1-2
CDR3aa: CASSEAGGGLRRYGYTF

v_gene: TRBV6-5
j_gene: TRBJ2-6
CDR3aa: CASNPGHSGANVLTF

v_gene: TRBV30
j_gene: TRBJ2-1
CDR3aa: CAWSEKMRGGAYNEQFF

v_gene: TRBV11-2
j_gene: TRBJ2-5
CDR3aa: CASSHWTGETQYF

v_gene: TRBV6-1
j_gene: TRBJ2-6
CDR3aa: CASSAFTRGYSGANVLTF

v_gene: TRBV4-1
j_gene: TRBJ1-2
CDR3aa: CASSGGRKEYGYTF

v_gene: TRBV7-6
j_gene: TRBJ1-2
CDR3aa: CASSSGQTNYGYTF